The 27 T cell receptor beta chains presented below share a single source sample, sequenced in a study of cytomegalovirus exposure and HLA in healthy donors. 13 Jbeta primers and 60 Vbeta primers were used for the PCR. Measured with immunoSEQ multiplex PCR; TCRdb has only the in-frame clones, and not every one. The sample holds fewer than 200,000 clones; less than 90% are singletons and the top ten take roughly 4.7%. Sequenced input: PBMCs. These receptors were collected from a woman between 45 and 60 years old in good health and CMV-seropositive.

This clone is a singleton in its sample. The chain is built from TRBV7-3 and TRBJ1-2; D is perhaps TRBD1 (6 bases). The CDR3 covers 13 residues. V was cut by 10 bases and J by 3 bases, with 15 bases left in between. The germline V gene encodes CDR1 SGHTA and CDR2 FQGTGA. The CDR3 DNA sequence: TGTGCCACCAGTCCGGGGGGCGACTATGGCTACACCTTC. It is translated as CATSPGGDYGYTF.

The chain couples TRBV19 to TRBJ1-1; TRBD1 is a possible D gene (5 bases). Germline CDR1 and CDR2: LNHDA and SQIVND (reference sequence). This CDR3 spans 15 amino acids. Trimming pared 0 bases from V and 6 bases from J, leaving 14 bases between. CDR3 amino acids: CASSIEAQGRSEAFF. DNA for the CDR3: TGTGCCAGTAGTATAGAAGCTCAGGGTCGGTCTGAAGCTTTCTTT.

This clone was observed a few times. The chain links TRBV7-8 to TRBJ1-2, with TRBD1 identical over 9 bases. Trimming at V came to 5 bases and at J to 8 bases, leaving 12 bases not matched to a gene. CDR3 length: 15 amino acids. Germline assignment: CDR1 SGHVS and CDR2 FQNEAQ. In DNA form, the CDR3 reads TGTGCCAGCAGCCCCCCCGGACAGGGGTTATCGGGCTACACCTTC. It encodes CASSPPGQGLSGYTF.

This clone was recorded once. The chain uses TRBV7-2 and TRBJ1-5; tentatively, D is TRBD1 (5 bases). The CDR3 loop spans 14 amino acids. Germline CDR1 reads SGHTA; CDR2 reads FQGNSA. V lost 4 bases to trimming and J lost 5 bases, with 12 bases between them. CDR3 region: CASSSMGGDQPQHF. Here the CDR3 DNA reads TGTGCCAGCAGCTCCATGGGGGGGGATCAGCCCCAGCATTTT.

This clone has only one observation. The junction and the germline gene differ at one end; a read error may be behind it. The rearrangement links TRBV7-9 to TRBJ1-5; 7 nucleotides agree with TRBD1. The V gene's germline CDR1 is SEHNR and CDR2 FQNEAQ (reference sequence). CDR3 length: 16 residues. Written as DNA, the CDR3 is TGTTCCAGCAGCGGGGGGACAGTAAATAGCAATCAGCCCCAGCATTTT. Protein product: CSSSGGTVNSNQPQHF. The entire variable domain, with the rest obtained from reference TRBV7-9 and TRBJ1-5, is as follows: DTGVSQNPRHKITKRGQNVTFRCDPISEHNRLYWYRQTLGQGPEFLTYFQNEAQLEKSRLLSDRFSAERPKGSFSTLEIQRTEQGDSAMYLCSSSGGTVNSNQPQHFGDGTRLSIL.

The chain uses TRBV7-9 and TRBJ2-3, with D maybe TRBD2 (6 bases). The CDR3 is 14 residues long. The V end was cut by 7 bases, the J end by 0 bases, with 11 bases between. Germline values: CDR1 SEHNR, CDR2 FQNEAQ (reference sequence). CDR3 sequence (DNA): TGTGCCAGCATCATAAGCGGGAGCACAGATACGCAGTATTTT. Translation: CASIISGSTDTQYF.

This clone was counted a single time. The V call is TRBV5-1, the J call TRBJ1-4; D not resolved. This CDR3 region has 13 residues. Germline V CDR1 and CDR2: SGHRS, YFSETQ. V shed 5 bases and J shed 3 bases, with 8 bases lying between them. CDR3 DNA sequence: TGCGCCAGCAGGAGGGCTTCTAATGAAAAACTGTTTTTT. This sequence encodes CASRRASNEKLFF.

This clone came up a few times. J is TRBJ2-1 and V is TRBV28; 11 bases line up with TRBD2. The junction had 9 bases not matched to a gene; V was cut back by 6 bases and J by 8 bases. CDR3 length: 15 amino acids. Germline CDR1 is MDHEN and CDR2 is SYDVKM. The CDR3 reads CASRYEGLAGDEQFF. In DNA form, the CDR3 reads TGTGCCAGCAGGTATGAAGGACTAGCGGGTGATGAGCAGTTCTTC.

The chain joins TRBV27 to TRBJ1-6, with TRBD1 as a possible D gene (5 bases). Trimming stripped 0 bases from V and 10 bases from J, with 16 bases between. CDR1 and CDR2 from the germline V gene are MNHEY and SMNVEV (reference sequence). The CDR3 loop spans 16 amino acids. DNA for the CDR3: TGTGCCAGCAGTTTATCCGGGAGGGGACTTAGATCACCCCTCCACTTT. Translating it yields CASSLSGRGLRSPLHF.

This chain uses TRBV27 with TRBJ1-6, with D maybe TRBD1 (6 bases). Per germline, CDR1 MNHEY and CDR2 SMNVEV (reference sequence). The CDR3 runs to 17 residues. Trimming shortened V by 2 bases and J by 0 bases, and 11 bases separated the two germline ends. The CDR3 nucleotides read TGTGCCAGCAGTTTAGCTGGACAGAGCTCCTATAATTCACCCCTCCACTTT. Translation: CASSLAGQSSYNSPLHF.

The rearrangement links TRBV4-1 to TRBJ2-2; TRBD1 aligns across 8 bases. J gave up 8 bases and V 0 bases, and 2 bases lay outside the gene matches. The CDR3 consists of 14 residues. Germline lookup yields CDR1 MGHRA and CDR2 YSYEKL. CDR3 DNA sequence: TGCGCCAGCAGCCAAGACAGGGGGCTAGGGGAGCTGTTTTTT. Translation gives CASSQDRGLGELFF.

The J gene is TRBJ1-1, the V gene TRBV30; D perhaps matches TRBD1 (5 bases). Trimming took off 3 bases at V and 0 bases at J, with 17 bases between the two ends. This CDR3 has 16 residues. CDR1 and CDR2 from the germline V gene are GTSNPN and SVGIG (reference sequence). The chain's CDR3 is CAWRTRVKGMNTEAFF. The CDR3 DNA sequence: TGTGCCTGGAGGACCAGGGTTAAGGGCATGAACACTGAAGCTTTCTTT.

V and J are TRBV5-8 and TRBJ1-4, with 8 bases matching TRBD1. The CDR3 runs 15 residues. Germline CDR1 is SGHTS and CDR2 is YDEGEE. V dropped 1 base and J dropped 5; count of bases not matched to a gene: 4. The CDR3 loop reads CASSLRSGGNEKLFF. CDR3 coding DNA: TGTGCCAGCAGCTTGAGGTCAGGGGGCAATGAAAAACTGTTTTTT.

The rearrangement uses TRBV9 and TRBJ1-2; no clear D. The V gene's germline CDR1 is SGDLS and CDR2 YYNGEE. Trimming shortened V by 4 bases and J by 4 bases, and 11 bases separated the two germline ends. This CDR3 has 13 amino acids. Here the CDR3 DNA reads TGTGCCAGCAGCTCACACATCACCTATGGCTACACCTTC. It specifies CASSSHITYGYTF.

Only one count was recorded for this clone. The V call is TRBV20-1, the J call TRBJ1-4; D possibly corresponds to TRBD1 (6 bases). V dropped 6 bases and J dropped 7 bases, with 9 bases sitting between them. CDR3 length: 11 amino acids. CDR1 and CDR2 (germline): DFQATT, SNEGSKA (reference sequence). In nucleotides, the CDR3 is TGCAGTGCCAGGGGAGCTGAAAAACTGTTTTTT. This encodes CSARGAEKLFF.

This clone was detected a few times. This rearrangement joins TRBV18 to TRBJ2-7; tentatively, D is TRBD2 (6 bases). This CDR3 contains 15 residues. Germline CDR1 and CDR2: KGHSH and LQKENI. Trimming removed 3 bases at V and 5 bases at J, with 17 bases between. The CDR3 region is CASSPYFAGRNEQYF. In nucleotides, the CDR3 is TGTGCCAGCTCACCCTACTTCGCGGGAAGGAACGAGCAGTACTTC.

The genes are TRBV18 and TRBJ1-1; D remains unclear. The CDR3 length is 15 residues. V was pared by 0 bases and J by 0 bases, with 8 bases between. CDR1 and CDR2 from the germline V gene are KGHSH and LQKENI. The CDR3 DNA reads TGTGCCAGCTCACCACCTCATCCGGTGAACACTGAAGCTTTCTTT. Residues: CASSPPHPVNTEAFF.

The chain links TRBV7-9 to TRBJ2-7; D perhaps matches TRBD2 (6 bases). V lost 1 base and J 2 bases, leaving 18 bases between the germline ends. The CDR3 extends over 17 amino acids. The germline gives CDR1 SEHNR, CDR2 FQNEAQ (reference sequence). CDR3 loop: CASSLGNGGIRPYEQYF. The DNA of the CDR3 is TGTGCCAGCAGCTTAGGCAATGGCGGGATCAGACCCTACGAGCAGTACTTC.

This clone has only a few counts. The chain recombines TRBV29-1 with TRBJ1-2, with 7 nucleotides matching TRBD1. In germline, CDR1 is SQVTM, CDR2 ANQGSEA. The CDR3 has 14 amino acids. J was trimmed by 2 bases and V by 3 bases; bases with no gene match: 6. The CDR3 nucleotides are TGCAGCGTTGACACGACAGGGTTGAACTATGGCTACACCTTC. It translates to CSVDTTGLNYGYTF.

V gene TRBV7-9 combines with J gene TRBJ2-7; TRBD2 matches at 9 bases. Losses at the gene ends were 6 bases for V and 5 bases for J; bases not matched to a gene: 2. Looked up from germline, CDR1 is SEHNR and CDR2 is FQNEAQ (reference sequence). CDR3 size: 12 residues. The CDR3 DNA sequence: TGTGCCAGCAGGCGGGAGGGAAACGAGCAGTACTTC. Its protein is CASRREGNEQYF.

This sequence joins TRBV7-2 and TRBJ2-5; D gene uncertain. The CDR3 totals 14 residues. CDR1 and CDR2 (germline): SGHTA, FQGNSA. The ends were cut back, 4 bases at V and 4 bases at J, with 13 bases in the middle. CDR3 sequence: CASSSDTHAETQYF. The CDR3 DNA is TGTGCCAGCAGCTCCGACACTCATGCAGAGACCCAGTACTTC.

This chain joins TRBV19 and TRBJ1-2; weak D call: TRBD1 (5 bases). This CDR3 region has 13 residues. Germline-derived CDR1 and CDR2 are LNHDA and SQIVND (reference sequence). V was pared by 5 bases and J by 7 bases, with 14 bases between. The CDR3 coding sequence is TGTGCCAGTAGTCCCGCCGGGGGAGGTGGCTACACCTTC. Translated, it gives CASSPAGGGGYTF.

The rearrangement joins TRBV15 to TRBJ2-5; the D gene is possibly TRBD1 (6 bases). The better agreement between TRBJ2-7 and the DNA end casts doubt on the J call. The germline V gene has CDR1 LNHNV and CDR2 YYDKDF (reference sequence). The CDR3 is 13 residues long. The CDR3 nucleotides read TGTGCCACCGAAGGGGGAGCCCGCTACGAGCAGTACTTC. Amino acid sequence: CATEGGARYEQYF.

This rearrangement joins TRBV19 to TRBJ1-2; 11 bases match TRBD1. Looked up from germline, CDR1 is LNHDA and CDR2 is SQIVND (reference sequence). V was clipped by 5 bases and J by 0 bases; unmatched bases: 11. CDR3 length: 18 residues. CDR3 sequence reads: CASSHSSPGQGANYGYTF. CDR3 sequence (DNA): TGTGCCAGTAGTCACTCATCTCCGGGACAGGGGGCTAACTATGGCTACACCTTC.

The chain combines TRBV7-9 with TRBJ2-1; 9 nucleotides agree with TRBD2. The CDR3 loop spans 15 amino acids. Germline-derived CDR1 and CDR2 are SEHNR and FQNEAQ (reference sequence). Trimming at V came to 5 bases and at J to 3 bases, leaving 5 bases not matched to a gene. CDR3 loop: CASSQGTSSYNEQFF. The CDR3, as DNA: TGTGCCAGCAGCCAAGGGACTAGCAGCTACAATGAGCAGTTCTTC.

V and J are TRBV28 and TRBJ2-3; TRBD2 is a possible D gene (6 bases). The V gene lost 2 bases and the J gene lost 8 bases, with 17 bases spanning the gap. Germline loops: CDR1 MDHEN, CDR2 SYDVKM. The CDR3 is 15 amino acids. CDR3 in amino acids: CASSLGAEGQRTQYF. Written as DNA, the CDR3 is TGTGCCAGCAGTTTAGGCGCGGAGGGCCAACGTACGCAGTATTTT.

The J gene is TRBJ2-2, the V gene TRBV5-4; D possibly corresponds to TRBD2 (6 bases). The V gene lost 4 bases and the J gene lost 1 base, with 14 bases spanning the gap. The CDR3 is 16 residues long. In germline, CDR1 is SGHNT, CDR2 YYREEE (reference sequence). The DNA for the CDR3 is TGTGCCAGCAGCATAGACGGGGGATTGAACACCGGGGAGCTGTTTTTT. It codes for CASSIDGGLNTGELFF.